These T cell receptor beta chains were read from a single sample in a study of blood T cell repertoires in COVID-19. The repertoire was sequenced with immunoSEQ multiplex PCR; TCRdb's copy has only in-frame clones and lacks some. The sample has roughly 25,000 clones, approximately 64% seen once; the top ten hold approximately 6.8%. The sequencing input was peripheral blood. All receptors derive from a man aged 60 to 75 with active or convalescent COVID-19. The conserved cysteine and the conserved F or W are not part of the CDR3 here. Rows give clone size only sometimes, using once, few, many, or a class for an expanded clone.

clone size	V gene	J gene	CDR3 protein
once	TRBV6-6	TRBJ1-1	ASSVRQGNTEAF
NA	TRBV24-1	TRBJ2-1	ATSEQGYEQF
NA	TRBV7-3	TRBJ1-1	ASSPTGGNTEAF
NA	TRBV24-1	TRBJ1-5	ATTGGGLGQPQH
NA	TRBV9	TRBJ2-5	ASSGTAGFETQY
NA	TRBV19	TRBJ2-5	ASRGREGQETQY
once	TRBV15	TRBJ2-7	ATSRGDWSYEQY
NA	TRBV2	TRBJ2-2	ASSDPLLDRVFRDTGELF
NA	TRBV7-3	TRBJ1-1	ASSLLRNTEAF
NA	TRBV2	TRBJ1-5	ASSRRQGDSNQPQH
few	TRBV7-9	TRBJ2-7	ASSIGQVGAWEQY
NA	TRBV29-1	TRBJ1-1	SVEDPRLEAF
NA	TRBV27	TRBJ2-7	ASSYSSTYEQY
NA	TRBV10-3	TRBJ1-1	AISESRLGGTEAF
NA	TRBV10-3	TRBJ1-1	AIRETKGQGARMNTEAF
NA	TRBV19	TRBJ1-4	ASIGTAKLLF
few	TRBV14	TRBJ2-1	ASSQDLRTGGSSVF
NA	TRBV24-1	TRBJ2-1	ATSDRDLVEQF
NA	TRBV19	TRBJ2-5	ASSKVAGGRQETQY
NA	TRBV9	TRBJ2-1	ASSVIGGEQF
few	TRBV11-2	TRBJ2-1	ASSTLSGSFHNEQF
NA	TRBV6-5	TRBJ1-5	ASSRYGGGDQPQH